What follows are 20 T cell receptor beta chains derived from one specimen sequenced in a study of T cells after yellow fever vaccination (dated by TCRdb to the late 2010s). In light of the paper, this sample's treatment or condition label describes: live attenuated yellow fever vaccine strain. Library method: 5' RACE. Sequenced using an Illumina HiSeq 2500. The raw public data were reprocessed by TCRdb itself: fastp quality trimming at Q25, MiXCR clonotype calling, in-frame beta chains only. Here each entry gathers all rows of one CDR3 protein and keeps the most common genes and DNA. For this sample there are around 30,000 distinct CDR3 sequences; 5% appear just once. The ten top clones hold roughly two fifths of the sample. The specimen was CD8+ T cells sorted from PBMCs, collected 10 days after the yellow fever booster vaccination. The origin of the receptors is a man aged 25-45 years who received the YFV17D yellow fever vaccine.

In this sample, this clonotype turned up many times. This chain connects TRBV4-3 to TRBJ1-1; no clear D gene. CDR3 size: 17 residues. The germline CDR1 and CDR2 sequences are LGHNA and YSLEER. The V end was cut by 1 base, the J end by 4 bases, with 19 bases between. The CDR3 sequence: CASSQAPPQLAGTEAFF. CDR3 bases: TGCGCCAGCAGCCAAGCCCCCCCACAGTTGGCCGGCACTGAAGCTTTCTTT.

This clonotype was counted at least ten times. The chain recombines TRBV29-1 with TRBJ1-5; D is unclear. V lost 7 bases and J 0 bases, leaving 13 bases between the germline ends. Germline loops: CDR1 SQVTM, CDR2 ANQGSEA. The CDR3 extends over 14 amino acids. Here the CDR3 reads CSAWESSSNQPQHF. The CDR3 DNA is TGCAGCGCGTGGGAATCAAGTAGCAATCAGCCCCAGCATTTT.

This clonotype was counted ten times or more. This chain connects TRBV6-5 to TRBJ2-1; TRBD2 matches 9 bases. The CDR3 is 19 residues long. CDR1 and CDR2 (germline): MNHEY, SVGAGI. Losses at the gene ends were 2 bases for V and 0 bases for J; bases not matched to a gene: 11. This CDR3 is CASSYVWREGPSSYNEQFF. In DNA, the CDR3 is TGTGCCAGCAGTTACGTGTGGCGGGAGGGCCCTTCCTCCTACAATGAGCAGTTCTTC.

This clonotype has at least ten counts. The genes are TRBV7-2 and TRBJ1-1; D gene uncertain. V lost 5 bases and J 4 bases, leaving 8 bases between the germline ends. This CDR3 comprises 12 residues. Germline V lookup: CDR1 SGHTA, CDR2 FQGNSA. The CDR3 nucleotides read TGTGCCAGCAGCCTTCAGGTCACTGAAGCTTTCTTT. Encoded protein: CASSLQVTEAFF.

This clonotype has ten or more counts. The chain is built from TRBV6-1 and TRBJ2-3; 11 bases map to TRBD2. V lost 6 bases to trimming and J lost 5 bases; unmatched junction nucleotides: 7. CDR1 is MNHNS and CDR2 is SASEGT in the germline V gene. The CDR3 sequence is 15 residues long. The CDR3: CASSQLAGVGDTQYF. The CDR3 nucleotides are TGTGCCAGCAGCCAACTAGCGGGAGTGGGAGATACGCAGTATTTT.

This clonotype has at least ten counts. The chain couples TRBV20-1 to TRBJ1-5; D gene unclear. Deletions cut 0 bases from V and 0 bases from J, with 9 bases between. The CDR3 is made up of 15 amino acids. From germline, CDR1 is DFQATT and CDR2 SNEGSKA (reference sequence). In DNA form, the CDR3 reads TGCAGTGCTAGAGATCAGGCGGTTAGCAATCAGCCCCAGCATTTT. This codes for CSARDQAVSNQPQHF.

This clonotype has at least ten counts. The chain has TRBV28 and TRBJ2-3; either TRBD1 or TRBD2 may fit D (5 bases each). The CDR3 runs 15 residues. Germline V gene sequence: CDR1 MDHEN, CDR2 SYDVKM. Trimming took 5 bases from V and 0 from J, leaving 12 bases between them. CDR3 sequence (DNA): TGTGCCAGCAGTGAACGCCGGGACAGCACAGATACGCAGTATTTT. Encoded protein: CASSERRDSTDTQYF. The full variable domain, with the rest looked up from reference TRBV28 and TRBJ2-3, is DVKVTQSSRYLVKRTGEKVFLECVQDMDHENMFWYRQDPGLGLRLIYFSYDVKMKEKGDIPEGYSVSREKKERFSLILESASTNQTSMYLCASSERRDSTDTQYFGPGTRLTVL.

This clonotype has at least ten counts. The rearrangement links TRBV12-3 or TRBV12-4 to TRBJ1-1, with TRBD1 as a possible D gene (5 bases). This CDR3 is built from 14 residues. Trimming cost V 1 base and J 8 bases, with 14 bases left between them. CDR3 in DNA: TGTGCCAGCAGTTTAGTAGGGGCCGGGACGGAAGCTTTCTTT. This encodes CASSLVGAGTEAFF.

This clonotype was detected many times. The chain combines TRBV20-1 with TRBJ1-5; D gene unclear. Germline values: CDR1 DFQATT, CDR2 SNEGSKA (reference sequence). Trimming left V 3 bases short and J 4 bases short, with 4 bases between. The CDR3 is 11 residues long. CDR3 in amino acids: CSARGNQPQHF. The DNA for the CDR3 is TGCAGTGCTAGGGGGAATCAGCCCCAGCATTTT.

This clonotype is medium-sized within its sample. J is TRBJ1-5 and V is TRBV20-1; D remains unclear. In germline, CDR1 is DFQATT, CDR2 SNEGSKA (reference sequence). V gave up 3 bases and J gave up 4 bases, with 10 bases separating them. CDR3 length: 13 residues. The CDR3 sequence: CSASEVTNQPQHF. CDR3 in DNA: TGCAGTGCTAGTGAAGTTACTAATCAGCCCCAGCATTTT.

At least ten counts were recorded for this clonotype. CDR3: CASSSPGDLYGGTGELFF. CDR3 nucleotides: TGTGCCAGCAGTTCCCCCGGGGACTTGTACGGAGGGACCGGGGAGCTGTTTTTT. The chain recombines TRBV6-2 or TRBV6-3 with TRBJ2-2; D may be TRBD2 (6 bases). Germline CDR1 is MNHEY and CDR2 is SVGEGT. CDR3 length: 18 residues. The V end lost 4 bases, the J end lost 5 bases, and 23 bases lay between the germline ends.

This chain uses TRBV30 with TRBJ1-2, with a weak D call TRBD1 (6 bases). V gave up 4 bases and J gave up 2 bases, with 14 bases separating them. CDR3 length equals 14 residues. From germline, CDR1 is GTSNPN and CDR2 SVGIG (reference sequence). CDR3 bases: TGTGCCTGGAAAGGGGGGGGGACCAACTATGGCTACACCTTC. This translates into CAWKGGGTNYGYTF.

This clonotype was observed a few times. V gene TRBV6-5 combines with J gene TRBJ2-3, with TRBD1 identical over 10 bases. The CDR3 is 16 amino acids. After removal of 6 bases from V and 8 bases from J, the junction contained 14 bases not matched to a gene. Germline assignment: CDR1 MNHEY and CDR2 SVGAGI. The chain's CDR3 is CASRGDRDRGEITQYF. In nucleotides, the CDR3 is TGTGCCAGCAGGGGGGACCGGGACAGGGGTGAGATTACGCAGTATTTT.

At least ten counts were recorded for this clonotype. This rearrangement joins TRBV4-3 to TRBJ1-2; 7 nucleotides match TRBD1. The CDR3 extends over 14 amino acids. CDR1 LGHNA and CDR2 YSLEER come from the germline V gene. Trimming took 4 bases from V and 4 from J; bases not matched to a gene: 6. The CDR3 reads CASSPQGGGYGYTF. CDR3 DNA sequence: TGCGCCAGCAGCCCCCAGGGGGGCGGCTATGGCTACACCTTC.

This clonotype was counted at least ten times. The CDR3 sequence is CASSSGPIYNEQFF. The CDR3 DNA reads TGTGCCAGCAGTTCCGGACCCATTTACAATGAGCAGTTCTTC. The chain combines TRBV28 with TRBJ2-1; D remains ambiguous. The CDR3 has 14 residues. Trimming left V 4 bases short and J 4 bases short, with 11 bases between. CDR1 and CDR2 from the germline V gene are MDHEN and SYDVKM.

The V gene is TRBV7-8, the J gene TRBJ1-1, with 7 bases identical to TRBD1. Germline CDR1 is SGHVS and CDR2 is FQNEAQ. Germline trimming cut 1 base from V and 0 bases from J; bases unmatched to any gene: 2. The CDR3 length is 15 residues. CDR3 in DNA: TGTGCCAGCAGCTTAGAGGGACAGATGAACACTGAAGCTTTCTTT. It encodes CASSLEGQMNTEAFF.

In its sample, this clonotype was seen many times. The chain joins TRBV11-2 to TRBJ2-1, with 13 bases that match TRBD2. This CDR3 is 15 amino acids long. The ends lost 5 bases at V and 7 bases at J; junction bases unmatched: 5. The germline gives CDR1 SGHAT, CDR2 FQNNGV. This CDR3 reads CASSHGLAGANEQFF. In DNA, the CDR3 is TGTGCCAGCAGCCATGGACTAGCGGGAGCTAATGAGCAGTTCTTC.

This clonotype was observed many times. The rearrangement joins TRBV6-4 to TRBJ2-3; 12 bases map to TRBD2. Germline lookup yields CDR1 MRHNA and CDR2 SNTAGT. The CDR3 has 16 residues. J gave up 3 bases and V 0 bases, and 1 base lay outside the gene matches. CDR3 residues: CASSDSGTSGTDTQYF. The CDR3 DNA reads TGTGCCAGCAGTGACTCCGGGACTAGCGGGACAGATACGCAGTATTTT.

This clonotype has ten or more counts. V and J are TRBV29-1 and TRBJ2-1; TRBD2 aligns across 8 bases. Losses at the gene ends were 5 bases for V and 8 bases for J; bases not matched to a gene: 11. Germline V gene data show CDR1 as SQVTM and CDR2 as ANQGSEA. The CDR3 extends over 14 amino acids. The CDR3 protein is CSVWTSSSSDEQFF. The DNA of the CDR3 is TGCAGCGTTTGGACTAGCTCGTCGTCCGATGAGCAGTTCTTC.

This sequence joins TRBV5-6 and TRBJ2-7; TRBD2 matches at 9 bases. Trimming cost V 0 bases and J 3 bases; bases outside gene matches: 4. Per germline, CDR1 SGHDT and CDR2 YYEEEE. The CDR3 is 15 residues long. CDR3 amino acids: CASSLGGRALYEQYF. CDR3 sequence (DNA): TGTGCCAGCAGCTTGGGCGGGAGGGCCCTCTACGAGCAGTACTTC. Full variable domain (missing parts from reference TRBV5-6 and TRBJ2-7): DAGVTQSPTHLIKTRGQQVTLRCSPKSGHDTVSWYQQALGQGPQFIFQYYEEEERQRGNFPDRFSGHQFPNYSSELNVNALLLGDSALYLCASSLGGRALYEQYFGPGTRLTVT.